A selection of T cell receptor beta chains follows, all from one sample in a study of blood T cell repertoires in COVID-19. Clones were sequenced by immunoSEQ multiplex PCR, and TCRdb holds only the in-frame ones, with some missing. The data contain roughly 150,000 clones, roughly nine tenths of them singletons. The source material was peripheral blood. Receptor source: a woman in her 70s with acute or convalescent COVID-19. CDR3s include the opening cysteine and the closing phenylalanine or tryptophan. Only some rows state a clone size, as once, few, many or a class for expanded clones.

>14|TRBV19|-
CASSIFTDTGELFF
>15|TRBV5-3|-
CARSNGQGAFEKLFF
>13|TRBV29-1|-
CSARGQANSPLHF
>16|TRBV19|-
CASSPGTGAGANVLTF
>15|TRBV20-1|-
CSASVTGGPLETQYF
>15|TRBV6-5|once
CASSRLAGAIDTQYF
>15|TRBV20-1|-
CSASERQIRSTEAFF
>14|TRBV7-2|-
CASSLGRLGETQYF
>14|TRBV3-1/TRBV3-2|-
CASSPQGSSYEQYF
>14|TRBV14|-
CASSRLSTGETQYF
>15|TRBV21-1|few
CASSKRHPSGNTIYF
>15|TRBV5-1|-
CATPLTGSNTGELFF
>13|TRBV21-1|-
CASKDNRNNEQFF
>15|TRBV18|-
CASSPREGFQETQYF
>14|TRBV28|-
CASSTTGDNSPLHF
>15|TRBV5-4|-
CASSLARGPLYEQYF
>14|TRBV6-2/TRBV6-3|-
CASSYSSGSYEQYF
>16|TRBV19|-
CASSAFLVREFDGYTF
>15|TRBV9|few
CASSVGDRDLSPLHF
>13|TRBV10-3|-
CAIRRMDSNEQFF
>13|TRBV7-8|-
CASADRSTDTQYF
>16|TRBV5-1|-
CASSLGTSGYTGELFF
>13|TRBV5-8|-
CASRGQAYNEQFF
>15|TRBV4-3|-
CASSQEASSGNTIYF
>14|TRBV5-1|few
CASSVGGQYTEAFF
>12|TRBV7-8|-
CASTRRGFPLHF
>15|TRBV24-1|-
CATSDGTGGTDTQYF
>18|TRBV7-2|-
CASSLGTRPTLLGETQYF
>15|TRBV7-9|-
CASSSWAFANEKLFF
>11|TRBV3-1/TRBV3-2|few
CATGGTGELFF
>15|TRBV11-2|-
CASSYDGGESYEQYF
>15|TRBV5-5|-
CASSSGRTSGDTQYF
>14|TRBV27|-
CASSPLGQPYEQYF
>14|TRBV5-1|-
CASSLYRGGEKLFF
>20|TRBV4-2|-
CASSTQPAAGGFSSTDTQYF
>12|TRBV10-3|-
CAISTGSYGYTF
>17|TRBV24-1|-
CATSDAGTSGGRLTQYF
>13|TRBV12-3/TRBV12-4|-
CASSIAGGVEAFF
>18|TRBV4-2|-
CASSQDADRAGGLNEQFF
>15|TRBV19|-
CASSMWTGGHSPLHF
>15|TRBV28|-
CASSHRTVTNEKLFF
>14|TRBV3-1/TRBV3-2|-
CASSRTGGNEKLFF
>17|TRBV4-3|once
CASSQDLPGVRSEKLFF
>16|TRBV5-1|once
CASSLAGQGAGNTIYF